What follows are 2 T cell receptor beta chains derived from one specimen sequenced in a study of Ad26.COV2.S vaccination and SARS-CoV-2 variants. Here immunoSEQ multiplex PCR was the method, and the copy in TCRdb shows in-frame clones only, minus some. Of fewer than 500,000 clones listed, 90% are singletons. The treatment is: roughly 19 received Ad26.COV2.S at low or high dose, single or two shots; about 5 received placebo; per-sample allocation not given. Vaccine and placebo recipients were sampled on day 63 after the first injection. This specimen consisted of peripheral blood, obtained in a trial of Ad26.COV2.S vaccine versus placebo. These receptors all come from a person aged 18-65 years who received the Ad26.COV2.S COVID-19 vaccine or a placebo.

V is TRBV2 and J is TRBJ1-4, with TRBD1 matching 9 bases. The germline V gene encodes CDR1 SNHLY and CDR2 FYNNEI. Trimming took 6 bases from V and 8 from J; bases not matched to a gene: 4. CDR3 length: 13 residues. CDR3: CASSGTGQEKLFF. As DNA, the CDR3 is TGTGCCAGCAGCGGGACAGGGCAGGAAAAACTGTTTTTT.

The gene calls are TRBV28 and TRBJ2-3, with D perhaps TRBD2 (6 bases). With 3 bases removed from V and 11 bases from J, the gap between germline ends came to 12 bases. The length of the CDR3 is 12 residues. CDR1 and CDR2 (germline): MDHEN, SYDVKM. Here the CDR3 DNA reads TGTGCCAGCAGTTTGCAGCGGGTCGGGCAGTATTTT. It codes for CASSLQRVGQYF.